The 10 T cell receptor beta chains below were found in one sample sequenced in a study of T cell responses to AZD1222 COVID-19 vaccine. The protocol was immunoSEQ multiplex PCR, while the TCRdb copy is restricted to in-frame clones and leaves out a portion. The repertoire holds around 130,000 clones, with about 94% as singletons. Sequences were derived from peripheral blood, sampled on day 0 of AZD1222 vaccination. The source of these receptors is an adult in good health.

The rearrangement links TRBV11-3 to TRBJ1-1; no clear D. The CDR3 consists of 13 residues. Trimming left V 4 bases short and J 1 base short, with 7 bases between. Germline V gives CDR1 SGHNT, CDR2 YENEEA. The CDR3 DNA sequence: TGTGCCAGCAGCTCGAGACAGAACACTGAAGCTTTCTTT. Encoded protein: CASSSRQNTEAFF.

The count of this clone is one. The chain combines TRBV30 with TRBJ2-1, with 9 positions matching TRBD1. The junction had 4 bases not matched to a gene; V was cut back by 3 bases and J by 4 bases. This CDR3 comprises 14 residues. In germline, CDR1 is GTSNPN, CDR2 SVGIG (reference sequence). The chain's CDR3 is CAWRQGASYNEQFF. DNA for the CDR3: TGTGCCTGGAGACAGGGGGCGAGTTACAATGAGCAGTTCTTC.

J is TRBJ1-2 and V is TRBV6-2 or TRBV6-3; TRBD1 is a possible D gene (5 bases). V was clipped by 3 bases and J by 4 bases, with 12 bases between them. CDR1 and CDR2 (germline): MNHEY, SVGEGT. CDR3 size: 14 residues. The CDR3 loop reads CASSYDSSSYGYTF. CDR3 coding DNA: TGTGCCAGCAGTTATGACAGTTCGTCCTATGGCTACACCTTC.

The chain combines TRBV5-5 with TRBJ1-1; no reliable D call. Germline loops: CDR1 SGHKS, CDR2 YYEKEE (reference sequence). This CDR3 has 13 amino acids. V was pared by 2 bases and J by 8 bases, with 13 bases between. The CDR3 region is CASSLEPFPEAFF. The DNA of the CDR3 is TGTGCCAGCAGCTTAGAGCCCTTTCCCGAAGCTTTCTTT.

This clone was picked up one time. The chain is built from TRBV3-1 (or the pseudogene TRBV3-2) and TRBJ1-2; D unclear. Trimming shortened V by 1 base and J by 5 bases, and 8 bases separated the two germline ends. CDR3 length: 13 amino acids. The germline CDR1 and CDR2 sequences are LGHDT and YNNKEL (reference sequence). The CDR3 DNA sequence: TGTGCCAGCAGCCAAGGGAGCTCTTATGGCTACACCTTC. This codes for CASSQGSSYGYTF.

J is TRBJ2-7 and V is TRBV30, with TRBD2 as a possible D gene (5 bases). Trimming took off 3 bases at V and 3 bases at J, with 9 bases between the two ends. The germline V gene encodes CDR1 GTSNPN and CDR2 SVGIG (reference sequence). The CDR3 has 12 residues. Here the CDR3 DNA reads TGTGCCTGGAGCCGGGGTGACTACGAGCAGTACTTC. It is translated as CAWSRGDYEQYF.

The V and J genes are TRBV9 and TRBJ1-2; 7 nucleotides match TRBD1. Germline loops: CDR1 SGDLS, CDR2 YYNGEE. The CDR3 is made up of 13 amino acids. The V segment lost 4 bases and the J segment 6 bases; nucleotides outside the gene matches: 6. CDR3 in amino acids: CASSRGTADGYTF. In nucleotides, the CDR3 is TGTGCCAGCAGCAGGGGGACAGCTGATGGCTACACCTTC.

This clone was counted between two and nine times. Within the sample, other DNA sequences also encode this same CDR3. The chain joins TRBV27 to TRBJ1-2; unclear D gene. Per germline, CDR1 MNHEY and CDR2 SMNVEV (reference sequence). Trimming removed 2 bases at V and 5 bases at J, with 6 bases between. This CDR3 contains 12 residues. The CDR3 reads CASSLKGYGYTF. The CDR3 coding sequence is TGTGCCAGCAGTTTAAAGGGTTATGGCTACACCTTC.

The chain has TRBV15 and TRBJ2-7; tentative D call: TRBD2 (7 bases). The CDR3 length is 15 residues. Germline V lookup: CDR1 LNHNV, CDR2 YYDKDF (reference sequence). The germline V and J ends were trimmed by 5 bases and 3 bases, with 17 bases remaining between them. CDR3 residues: CATSPGRGGHYEQYF. DNA for the CDR3: TGTGCCACCAGCCCAGGAAGGGGGGGGCACTACGAGCAGTACTTC.

V and J are TRBV7-2 and TRBJ2-7, with 13 bases fitting TRBD2. The ends lost 4 bases at V and 2 bases at J; junction bases unmatched: 5. In germline, CDR1 is SGHTA, CDR2 FQGNSA. The CDR3 is 16 residues long. CDR3 protein: CASSSTSGRTPYEQYF. The CDR3 DNA reads as TGTGCCAGCAGCTCGACTAGCGGGAGGACCCCCTACGAGCAGTACTTC.